A selection of T cell receptor beta chains follows, all from one sample in a study of cytomegalovirus exposure and HLA in healthy donors. The method was immunoSEQ multiplex PCR; TCRdb's version includes in-frame clones alone and lacks a portion of them. The data contain approximately 220,000 clones, about 81% of them seen just once; the ten biggest clones take up 6%. Sample: PBMCs. The origin of the receptors is a man aged 35 to 55 in good health and CMV-seropositive. Both conserved end residues are part of each CDR3. The D gene is left open where the match is weak. Not every row has a clone size; where given, it reads once, few, many or a size class.

NA TRBJ1-5 NA TRBV6-1 TGTGCCAGCGGCTACAGGGATAGGCGCAATCAGCCCCAGCATTTT CASGYRDRRNQPQHF
TRBD1 TRBJ2-7 NA TRBV27 TGTGCCAGCAGTCCGGGGACAGGGGGCTACGAGCAGTACTTC CASSPGTGGYEQYF
TRBD2 TRBJ2-1 once TRBV7-2 TGTGCCAGCAGCGCTCCGGGACTAGCGAATGAGCAGTTCTTC CASSAPGLANEQFF
TRBD1 TRBJ1-1 NA TRBV7-9 TGTGCCAGCAGCCTAAGACAGGGGGCTAGCACTGAAGCTTTCTTT CASSLRQGASTEAFF
NA TRBJ2-3 NA TRBV19 TGTGCCAGTAAGGGGGAGGGACTACCCGCAGATACGCAGTATTTT CASKGEGLPADTQYF
TRBD2 TRBJ2-5 NA TRBV9 TGTGCCAGCAGCCCGGGACTAGCGGGAGGGGGGGAGACCCAGTACTTC CASSPGLAGGGETQYF
NA TRBJ2-4 few TRBV25-1 TGTGCCAGCAGTCCTGCGGGCGGAGGAGTGAACATTCAGTACTTC CASSPAGGGVNIQYF
NA TRBJ2-3 NA TRBV19 TGTGCCAGTAGAACTGATAGCACAGATACGCAGTATTTT CASRTDSTDTQYF
NA TRBJ1-2 NA TRBV6-5 TGTGCCAGCAGTTCGTCGGAGAGGGATGGCTACACCTTC CASSSSERDGYTF
TRBD1 TRBJ2-3 NA TRBV9 TGTGCCAGCACCGACAGGGAAGGGACATCCCGCGGACGTACAGATACGCAGTATTTT CASTDREGTSRGRTDTQYF
NA TRBJ2-7 NA TRBV5-6 TGTGCCAGCAGTTTGACAGAAGTATACGAGCAGTACTTC CASSLTEVYEQYF
TRBD1 TRBJ1-1 NA TRBV28 TGTGCCAGCAGTTTAGACAGGGTGAAGAGGGCGGGGAGCACTGAAGCTTTCTTT CASSLDRVKRAGSTEAFF
TRBD1 TRBJ1-1 NA TRBV27 TGTGCCAGCAGTTCAACAGGGGAGGAAGCTTTCTTT CASSSTGEEAFF
NA TRBJ2-6 NA TRBV6-5 TGTGCCAGCAGTTCTCCTGGGGCCAACGTCCTGACTTTC CASSSPGANVLTF
TRBD2 TRBJ2-5 NA TRBV9 TGTGCCAGCAGCGCCTGGGAAGGACTAGCGATGGAGACCCAGTACTTC CASSAWEGLAMETQYF
TRBD1 TRBJ1-1 NA TRBV6-5 TGTGCCAGCTCTCGGACAGGAGGCACTGAAGCTTTCTTT CASSRTGGTEAFF
NA TRBJ2-1 NA TRBV25-1 TGTGCCACCTTGGGGGACTCCCAAATCGAGCAGTTCTTC CATLGDSQIEQFF
NA TRBJ2-7 once TRBV5-1 TGCGCCAGCAGCCGCGGGACTTCTGACGAGCAGTACTTC CASSRGTSDEQYF
NA TRBJ1-2 NA TRBV6-5 TGTGCCAGCAGTTACAGAAATAGAAACTATGGCTACACCTTC CASSYRNRNYGYTF
TRBD2 TRBJ2-1 NA TRBV30 TGTGCCTGGAGTAAAATACCGGGACTAGGAAATGAGCAGTTCTTC CAWSKIPGLGNEQFF
TRBD2 TRBJ2-3 few TRBV11-2 TGTGCCAGCAGCTTAGGGGGGGGTAGCACAGATACGCAGTATTTT CASSLGGGSTDTQYF
TRBD2 TRBJ2-7 NA TRBV27 TGTGCCAGCAGTCCACTAGCGCAAGTCTCCTACGAGCAGTACTTC CASSPLAQVSYEQYF
NA TRBJ2-1 NA TRBV30 TGTGCCTGGAGTACAATTGGGCAATATGAGCAGTTCTTC CAWSTIGQYEQFF
NA TRBJ1-4 NA TRBV7-9 TGTTCCAGCAGCTTAGGGGTAGGACACGAAAAACTGTTTTTT CSSSLGVGHEKLFF
TRBD1 TRBJ2-2 NA TRBV15 TGTGCCACCAGCAGTCAGGGGGCCGGTAAGGCCGGGGAGCTGTTTTTT CATSSQGAGKAGELFF
NA TRBJ2-1 NA TRBV5-1 TGCGCCAGCAGCTTGGACGGGAGTTACTCCTACAATGAGCAGTTCTTC CASSLDGSYSYNEQFF
TRBD2 TRBJ2-1 NA TRBV7-9 TGTTCCAGCAGCTCGACTAGCGCCACCCGCTCCTACAATGAGCAGTTCTTC CSSSSTSATRSYNEQFF
TRBD2 TRBJ2-3 NA TRBV5-6 TGTGCCAGCAGCTTGGTTCGCCTAGCGGGAGGGACAGATACGCAGTATTTT CASSLVRLAGGTDTQYF
TRBD2 TRBJ2-2 NA TRBV29-1 TGCAGCGGGCGACTAGCGGGAGGGGGCACCGGGGAGCTGTTTTTT CSGRLAGGGTGELFF
NA TRBJ2-3 NA TRBV5-4 TGTGCCAGCAGCTTGGGAGGGAGAGGCCCAGATACGCAGTATTTT CASSLGGRGPDTQYF
NA TRBJ1-1 NA TRBV5-1 TGCGCCAGCAGCTTCATTCGGGGCGGGGACACTGAAGCTTTCTTT CASSFIRGGDTEAFF
NA TRBJ1-1 once TRBV10-3 TGTGCCATCAGTGAGGACACTGACAGGTCTTCTTTCTTT CAISEDTDRSSFF
NA TRBJ1-1 NA TRBV27 TGTGCCAGCAGTTTGGCAGGGTGGAACACTGAAGCTTTCTTT CASSLAGWNTEAFF
NA TRBJ2-2 NA TRBV5-4 TGTGCCAGCAGCCCCGGGGGTAAGGTGTACGGGGAGCTGTTTTTT CASSPGGKVYGELFF
TRBD1 TRBJ2-7 few TRBV10-3 TGTGCCATCAGTGAAACAGGGGCCCACTACGAGCAGTACTTC CAISETGAHYEQYF
NA TRBJ2-1 NA TRBV6-1 TGTGCCAGCAGTGCTTTGCAGGAGGGCCCGGACAATGAGCAGTTCTTC CASSALQEGPDNEQFF
NA TRBJ1-2 NA TRBV4-1 TGCGCCAGCAGCCAAGATGTGGGCCTATATGGCTACACCTTC CASSQDVGLYGYTF